The source of this T cell receptor (beta chain) is a study of shared T cell receptors in the human thymus. Germline CDR1 reads SEHNR; CDR2 reads FQNEAQ (reference sequence). V shed 3 bases and J shed 4 bases, with 14 bases lying between them. CDR3 length: 15 amino acids. Method: immunoSEQ multiplex PCR; TCRdb's copy keeps in-frame clones and lacks some. The repertoire holds about 660,000 clones, around 89% seen once, with approximately 0.01% in the top ten. These same data were also listed under a study on human thymus T cells. As that report states: The donors were infants in Finland with congenital heart defects, otherwise immunologically healthy. Resections obtained during corrective heart surgery supplied the thymus tissue. Both thymic and peripheral blood repertoires showed apparently biased V and J usage.

The clonotype was recovered from a boy younger than two with a congenital heart defect. Sequencing used thymocytes. The rearrangement links TRBV7-9 to TRBJ2-3; D might be TRBD2 (6 bases). The CDR3 nucleotides read TGTGCCAGCAGCTTTCGAGCGGGTAGCGCAGATACGCAGTATTTT. Translation: CASSFRAGSADTQYF.